The 20 T cell receptor beta chains below come from one sample, sequenced in a study of T cells in Graves' hyperthyroidism and ophthalmopathy. It was RNA transcripts that yielded the amplified TCR beta CDR3 regions. When the TCR CDR3 underwent first-round RT-PCR, the HTBI primer set was used. TCRdb re-called the multiplex PCR reads with MiXCR, one entry per CDR3 protein. The sample contains about 600,000 distinct CDR3 sequences, around 15% of which appear only once. The specimen was blood. The origin of the receptors is a woman aged 40 to 55 with Graves' ophthalmopathy.

This rearrangement joins TRBV6-1 to TRBJ2-3; D might be TRBD2 (5 bases). Germline-derived CDR1 and CDR2 are MNHNS and SASEGT. The CDR3 is 15 residues long. V was shortened by 5 bases and J by 0 bases, with 12 bases between the two germline ends. Here the CDR3 reads CASSTLAPSTDTQYF. The CDR3 DNA reads TGTGCCAGCAGTACCCTAGCACCTAGCACAGATACGCAGTATTTT.

This rearrangement joins TRBV6-1 to TRBJ1-2; a weak D match, TRBD1 (5 bases). Trimming took 0 bases from V and 4 from J, leaving 12 bases between them. This CDR3 has 15 residues. Germline V gene data show CDR1 as MNHNS and CDR2 as SASEGT. The CDR3 nucleotides read TGTGCCAGCAGTGAAGCATCGGGGCAGGGCTATGGCTACACCTTC. It translates to CASSEASGQGYGYTF.

The sample holds a few counts of this clonotype. The CDR3 DNA follows: TGTGCCAGCAGCTTATTCGGGGAGCTGTTTTTT. This encodes CASSLFGELFF. This sequence joins TRBV7-9 and TRBJ2-2; D gene unclear. CDR3 length: 11 residues. Trimming took 2 bases from V and 7 from J, leaving 2 bases between them. The germline gives CDR1 SEHNR, CDR2 FQNEAQ (reference sequence).

This chain connects TRBV14 to TRBJ1-3; D remains ambiguous. CDR1 is SGHDN, CDR2 FVKESK, per germline. Trimming stripped 0 bases from V and 1 base from J, with 7 bases between. This CDR3 contains 15 residues. The CDR3 coding sequence is TGTGCCAGCAGCCAAGATGGAGCTTCTGGAAACACCATATATTTT. It specifies CASSQDGASGNTIYF. The whole variable domain, remainder taken from reference TRBV14 and TRBJ1-3, is EAGVTQFPSHSVIEKGQTVTLRCDPISGHDNLYWYRRVMGKEIKFLLHFVKESKQDESGMPNNRFLAERTGGTYSTLKVQPAELEDSGVYFCASSQDGASGNTIYFGEGSWLTVV.

This chain links TRBV20-1 with TRBJ2-1, with 10 positions matching TRBD1. The J segment lost 4 bases and the V segment lost 3 bases, leaving 3 bases of the junction unmatched. Germline loops: CDR1 DFQATT, CDR2 SNEGSKA (reference sequence). This CDR3 has 14 residues. The CDR3 here is CSASLGQGYNEQFF. CDR3 DNA: TGCAGTGCTAGTCTGGGACAGGGGTACAATGAGCAGTTCTTC.

Note on this clonotype: A read error may explain this, as a much larger clone is one base away. The rearrangement joins TRBV30 to TRBJ2-6; TRBD1 might be the D (5 bases). The CDR3 runs 17 residues. Germline V gene data show CDR1 as GTSNPN and CDR2 as SVGIG (reference sequence). The CDR3 bases are TGTGCCTGGAGTACGTCCGACAGTTCGTCTGGGGTCAACGTCCTGACTTTC. Its protein is CAWSTSDSSSGVNVLTF.

The genes are TRBV10-3 and TRBJ2-7; 11 bases fit TRBD1. The CDR3 loop spans 14 amino acids. The ends lost 6 bases at V and 2 bases at J; junction bases unmatched: 3. The germline gives CDR1 ENHRY, CDR2 SYGVKD. This CDR3 is CAISRTGGPYEQYF. The CDR3 bases are TGTGCCATCAGCCGGACAGGGGGCCCCTACGAGCAGTACTTC.

About this clonotype: Since a much larger clone is just one base distant, this may be a read error. V gene TRBV12-3 or TRBV12-4 combines with J gene TRBJ2-5; D perhaps matches TRBD1 (6 bases). The CDR3 covers 16 residues. The CDR3 spells CVSSPHPRTAQETQYF. The DNA for the CDR3 is TGTGTCAGCAGTCCCCACCCTCGGACAGCTCAAGAGACCCAGTACTTC.

This clonotype appeared many times. The V gene is TRBV2, the J gene TRBJ2-6; maybe TRBD1 (5 bases). The germline CDR1 and CDR2 sequences are SNHLY and FYNNEI. The CDR3 runs to 16 residues. Trimming stripped 10 bases from V and 3 bases from J, with 19 bases between. CDR3 DNA: TGTGCCACCGGCGGTACCAGGGCTCGTGGGGCCAACGTCCTGACTTTC. Translated: CATGGTRARGANVLTF.

Many counts were recorded for this clonotype. The gene calls are TRBV5-6 and TRBJ2-7; D unclear. The CDR3 is 14 residues long. The germline gives CDR1 SGHDT, CDR2 YYEEEE. The V gene lost 9 bases and the J gene lost 4 bases, with 20 bases spanning the gap. The CDR3 loop is CATNAWQAQYEQYF. The CDR3 nucleotides read TGTGCCACCAACGCCTGGCAGGCGCAATACGAGCAGTACTTC.

This clonotype was detected a few times. This chain uses TRBV12-3 or TRBV12-4 with TRBJ2-7, with D unclear. V was shortened by 2 bases and J by 7 bases, with 9 bases between the two germline ends. The CDR3 contains 12 residues. The CDR3 sequence is CASSLQETEQYF. The CDR3, as DNA: TGTGCCAGCAGTTTACAGGAGACGGAGCAGTACTTC.

V and J are TRBV10-3 and TRBJ1-2; maybe TRBD1 (6 bases). V was pared by 6 bases and J by 7 bases, with 12 bases between. From germline, CDR1 is ENHRY and CDR2 SYGVKD. The CDR3 has 12 residues. CDR3 loop: CAISYSGAGYTF. The CDR3 nucleotides are TGTGCCATCAGCTATTCAGGGGCTGGCTACACCTTC.

This clonotype was recorded many times. The V call is TRBV20-1, the J call TRBJ2-7; a weak D match, TRBD1 (6 bases). Germline loops: CDR1 DFQATT, CDR2 SNEGSKA (reference sequence). Trimming cost V 1 base and J 1 base, with 11 bases left between them. The CDR3 is 14 residues long. The CDR3 nucleotides read TGCAGTGCTAGAGGGGGGCGGGTTTCCTACGAGCAGTACTTC. Amino acid sequence: CSARGGRVSYEQYF.

This clonotype has only a few counts. J is TRBJ1-3 and V is TRBV5-1; a weak D match, TRBD1 (6 bases). The CDR3 is 16 residues long. Trimming shortened V by 0 bases and J by 2 bases, and 12 bases separated the two germline ends. The germline CDR1 and CDR2 sequences are SGHRS and YFSETQ. The CDR3 DNA follows: TGCGCCAGCAGCTTGGACCCACAGGGCACTGGAAACACCATATATTTT. Protein sequence: CASSLDPQGTGNTIYF.

The chain is built from TRBV7-2 and TRBJ2-3; 7 bases match TRBD1. The junction had 9 bases not matched to a gene; V was cut back by 5 bases and J by 4 bases. The CDR3 has 15 residues. The germline gives CDR1 SGHTA, CDR2 FQGNSA. CDR3 bases: TGTGCCAGCAGCCCCTGGACAGGACTTTCAGATACGCAGTATTTT. Its protein product is CASSPWTGLSDTQYF.

This clonotype was counted only a few times. The gene calls are TRBV7-9 and TRBJ2-2; TRBD2 is a possible D gene (7 bases). Germline V gene data show CDR1 as SEHNR and CDR2 as FQNEAQ (reference sequence). This CDR3 is 15 amino acids long. The V gene lost 2 bases and the J gene lost 7 bases, with 14 bases spanning the gap. CDR3 nucleotides: TGTGCCAGCAGCTTAAAGGCGGGGGCCTACGGGGAGCTGTTTTTT. Translated, it gives CASSLKAGAYGELFF. Complete variable domain (other parts from reference TRBV7-9 and TRBJ2-2): DTGVSQNPRHKITKRGQNVTFRCDPISEHNRLYWYRQTLGQGPEFLTYFQNEAQLEKSRLLSDRFSAERPKGSFSTLEIQRTEQGDSAMYLCASSLKAGAYGELFFGEGSRLTVL.

In its sample, this clonotype was seen many times. V gene TRBV5-1 combines with J gene TRBJ2-5; the D gene could be TRBD1 or TRBD2 (5 bases each). This CDR3 is built from 15 residues. In germline, CDR1 is SGHRS, CDR2 YFSETQ. Trimming left V 4 bases short and J 5 bases short, with 18 bases between. In nucleotides, the CDR3 is TGCGCCAGCAGCCCGACCGGGACGATGGTTGAGACCCAGTACTTC. Translation: CASSPTGTMVETQYF.

This clonotype was detected many times. The rearrangement joins TRBV28 to TRBJ2-5; TRBD1 matches 8 bases. The J call may be faulty, since TRBJ2-3 better matches the DNA end. Germline V CDR1 and CDR2: MDHEN, SYDVKM. CDR3 length equals 12 residues. The CDR3 coding sequence is TGTGCCAGCAGTCAGGGACAGGAGACGCAGTATTTT. Protein product: CASSQGQETQYF.

This clonotype was seen a few times. The chain uses TRBV10-3 and TRBJ2-3; possible D gene TRBD2, 7 bases. The germline CDR1 and CDR2 sequences are ENHRY and SYGVKD. V lost 4 bases and J 6 bases, leaving 17 bases between the germline ends. The CDR3 length is 15 residues. For the CDR3, the DNA is TGTGCCATCAGTGGGGGGGGCCAGTCCCTTGATACGCAGTATTTT. As protein: CAISGGGQSLDTQYF.

This clonotype was detected a few times. The chain employs TRBV5-6 and TRBJ2-7, with 7 bases that match TRBD2. The CDR3 is made up of 18 amino acids. Germline loops: CDR1 SGHDT, CDR2 YYEEEE. V gave up 0 bases and J gave up 5 bases; unmatched junction bases: 17. The chain's CDR3 is CASSLVIGGGNAGDEQYF. The CDR3 nucleotides are TGTGCCAGCAGCTTGGTTATAGGCGGAGGAAATGCGGGGGACGAGCAGTACTTC.